A single sample gave rise to the 22 T cell receptor beta chains below, sequenced in a study of cytomegalovirus exposure and HLA in healthy donors (dated by TCRdb to 2015 to 2018). Receptor amplification or capture employed the immunoSEQ multiplex PCR assay. For the multiplex PCR, a mixture combining 60 forward primers for TCR Vbeta segments and 13 reverse primers for TCR Jbeta segments was used. This immuneACCESS table, as held by TCRdb, lists in-frame sequences with V and J called but not all clones. Of the missing ones, under half trace to an unresolved V gene in checked studies; the others have no known cause. This sample comprises about 150,000 clones, around 80% of them detected only once. The top ten constitute 5% to 7% of the sample. What was sequenced was PBMCs. The receptors come from a man aged 50 to 59 in good health and CMV-seropositive.

V is TRBV19 and J is TRBJ2-3; TRBD1 is a possible D gene (6 bases). The germline V gene has CDR1 LNHDA and CDR2 SQIVND (reference sequence). V shed 5 bases and J shed 3 bases, with 12 bases lying between them. This CDR3 spans 14 amino acids. CDR3 in DNA: TGTGCCAGTAGTCCGGCAGGGGCGACAGATACGCAGTATTTT. Protein sequence: CASSPAGATDTQYF.

The chain has TRBV7-2 and TRBJ2-7, with unresolved D. Trimming removed 1 base at V and 6 bases at J, with 13 bases between. This CDR3 spans 14 amino acids. CDR1 SGHTA and CDR2 FQGNSA come from the germline V gene. CDR3 sequence: CASSLGVGAVEQYF. The DNA of the CDR3 is TGTGCCAGCAGCTTAGGCGTGGGTGCGGTCGAGCAGTACTTC. Complete variable domain (other parts from reference TRBV7-2 and TRBJ2-7): GAGVSQSPSNKVTEKGKDVELRCDPISGHTALYWYRQSLGQGLEFLIYFQGNSAPDKSGLPSDRFSAERTGGSVSTLTIQRTQQEDSAVYLCASSLGVGAVEQYFGPGTRLTVT.

V and J are TRBV9 and TRBJ2-2; 7 positions match TRBD2. The CDR3 contains 17 residues. V was pared by 5 bases and J by 4 bases, with 14 bases of the junction left unmatched. Germline V gene sequence: CDR1 SGDLS, CDR2 YYNGEE. The CDR3, as DNA: TGTGCCAGCAGTTTTCGTCCGACTAGCCAAGGCACCGGGGAGCTGTTTTTT. It specifies CASSFRPTSQGTGELFF.

The V call is TRBV10-3, the J call TRBJ1-3, with TRBD1 matching over 7 bases. The length of the CDR3 is 16 residues. In germline, CDR1 is ENHRY, CDR2 SYGVKD. V lost 3 bases and J lost 2; bases outside the gene matches: 7. CDR3 in amino acids: CAISDPQGQAGNTIYF. In nucleotides, the CDR3 is TGTGCCATCAGTGATCCACAGGGGCAGGCTGGAAACACCATATATTTT.

The V call is TRBV9, the J call TRBJ2-7, with D tentatively TRBD2 (7 bases). Trimming removed 5 bases at V and 0 bases at J, with 15 bases between. Germline CDR1 reads SGDLS; CDR2 reads YYNGEE. This CDR3 is 15 amino acids long. CDR3 sequence: CASSLGGAASYEQYF. CDR3 DNA sequence: TGTGCCAGCAGTTTGGGGGGGGCGGCCTCCTACGAGCAGTACTTC.

The genes are TRBV19 and TRBJ2-1; 8 nucleotides align to TRBD2. Trimming cost V 5 bases and J 3 bases; bases outside gene matches: 6. The CDR3 has 15 amino acids. In germline, CDR1 is LNHDA, CDR2 SQIVND (reference sequence). The CDR3 protein is CASSGDLAGYNEQFF. For the CDR3, the DNA is TGTGCCAGTAGTGGGGACCTAGCGGGCTACAATGAGCAGTTCTTC.

J is TRBJ1-1 and V is TRBV18, with 9 positions matching TRBD1. The CDR3 spans 14 residues. CDR1 and CDR2 from the germline V gene are KGHSH and LQKENI. V lost 5 bases and J lost 3; bases outside the gene matches: 4. The CDR3 spells CASSGRQGDTEAFF. The CDR3 DNA reads as TGTGCCAGCTCAGGTCGACAGGGGGACACTGAAGCTTTCTTT.

This clone appeared a single time. The chain uses TRBV11-3 and TRBJ2-3; D ambiguous. Germline values: CDR1 SGHNT, CDR2 YENEEA. The CDR3 loop spans 14 amino acids. V lost 4 bases and J 4 bases, leaving 12 bases between the germline ends. The CDR3 loop reads CASSYRAVSDTQYF. The CDR3 DNA reads as TGTGCCAGCAGCTACCGCGCGGTCTCAGATACGCAGTATTTT.

CDR3 amino acids: CASSLPGARNEQFF. CDR3 nucleotides: TGTGCCAGCAGCTTGCCAGGGGCCAGGAATGAGCAGTTCTTC. The rearrangement uses TRBV5-4 and TRBJ2-1; a possible D gene is TRBD1 (6 bases). The V and J ends lost 1 base and 7 bases respectively, with 12 bases between them. The CDR3 has 14 residues. Germline CDR1 reads SGHNT; CDR2 reads YYREEE (reference sequence).

This CDR3 is CASSSLAGGRFEQFF. The CDR3 coding sequence is TGTGCCAGCAGCTCACTAGCGGGAGGGAGGTTTGAGCAGTTCTTC. V and J are TRBV9 and TRBJ2-1; 13 bases align to TRBD2. The germline V gene has CDR1 SGDLS and CDR2 YYNGEE. The CDR3 has 15 amino acids. The V and J ends lost 4 bases and 9 bases, in that order; junction bases with no gene match: 7.

The rearrangement uses TRBV5-1 and TRBJ1-1, with TRBD1 as a possible D gene (6 bases). Looked up from germline, CDR1 is SGHRS and CDR2 is YFSETQ. V lost 0 bases, J lost 3 bases, and 9 bases lay in between. The CDR3 contains 14 residues. CDR3 loop: CASSLATGHTEAFF. The CDR3 DNA is TGCGCCAGCAGCTTGGCTACAGGGCACACTGAAGCTTTCTTT. The full variable domain, in which reference TRBV5-1 and TRBJ1-1 provide the parts outside the CDR3, is KAGVTQTPRYLIKTRGQQVTLSCSPISGHRSVSWYQQTPGQGLQFLFEYFSETQRNKGNFPGRFSGRQFSNSRSEMNVSTLELGDSALYLCASSLATGHTEAFFGQGTRLTVV.

This clone was detected only once. The chain employs TRBV9 and TRBJ2-3; TRBD2 might be the D (5 bases). The length of the CDR3 is 11 residues. Germline CDR1 reads SGDLS; CDR2 reads YYNGEE. Deletions cut 3 bases from V and 6 bases from J, with 5 bases between. CDR3: CASSGGDTQYF. In nucleotides, the CDR3 is TGTGCCAGCAGCGGCGGGGATACGCAGTATTTT.

This chain uses TRBV10-2 with TRBJ2-7, with TRBD1 matching over 7 bases. The ends lost 3 bases at V and 7 bases at J; junction bases unmatched: 6. The germline gives CDR1 WSHSY, CDR2 SAAADI. The CDR3 is made up of 13 amino acids. CDR3 region: CASSETGVYEQYV. Written as DNA, the CDR3 is TGCGCCAGCAGTGAAACAGGGGTATATGAGCAGTACGTC.

The rearrangement joins TRBV27 to TRBJ2-1; D is uncertain. Germline CDR1 reads MNHEY; CDR2 reads SMNVEV (reference sequence). Trimming removed 7 bases from V and 4 bases from J, with 14 bases in between. The CDR3 covers 14 residues. The CDR3 bases are TGTGCCAGCACCCCCCGGAGCCTTTACAATGAGCAGTTCTTC. Translating gives CASTPRSLYNEQFF.

The V gene is TRBV5-6, the J gene TRBJ2-5; D may be TRBD2 (5 bases). This CDR3 is built from 13 residues. V was pared by 2 bases and J by 7 bases, with 12 bases between. Per the germline V gene, CDR1 is SGHDT and CDR2 is YYEEEE. The CDR3 loop reads CASSFKGLGTQYF. The CDR3, as DNA: TGTGCCAGCAGCTTTAAAGGACTCGGGACCCAGTACTTC.

This chain uses TRBV7-8 with TRBJ2-7; 11 nucleotides match TRBD1. With V trimmed by 6 bases and J by 4 bases, 11 bases remained unmatched. CDR1 and CDR2 (germline): SGHVS, FQNEAQ. This CDR3 has 16 residues. The CDR3 is CASRQTGTGGSYEQYV. In DNA form, the CDR3 reads TGTGCCAGCAGGCAAACCGGGACAGGGGGTTCTTACGAGCAGTACGTC.

The V and J genes are TRBV19 and TRBJ1-5, with a tentative D call TRBD1 (5 bases). The CDR3 is 14 residues long. V lost 9 bases, J lost 2 bases, and 14 bases lay in between. Germline V lookup: CDR1 LNHDA, CDR2 SQIVND (reference sequence). The CDR3 is CASTTAGGNQPQHF. In DNA form, the CDR3 reads TGTGCCAGCACGACAGCGGGAGGCAATCAGCCCCAGCATTTT. The complete variable domain, with remaining parts taken from reference TRBV19 and TRBJ1-5, reads DGGITQSPKYLFRKEGQNVTLSCEQNLNHDAMYWYRQDPGQGLRLIYYSQIVNDFQKGDIAEGYSVSREKKESFPLTVTSAQKNPTAFYLCASTTAGGNQPQHFGDGTRLSIL.

The V and J genes are TRBV9 and TRBJ2-1; TRBD1 agrees at 10 bases. Germline V gene lookup returns CDR1 SGDLS and CDR2 YYNGEE. The CDR3 length is 16 residues. V gave up 4 bases and J gave up 8 bases; unmatched junction bases: 12. This chain's CDR3 is CASSNRGDRGKDEQFF. The CDR3 DNA reads as TGTGCCAGCAGCAATAGGGGGGACAGGGGTAAGGATGAGCAGTTCTTC.

The chain links TRBV27 to TRBJ1-1, with D possibly being TRBD1 (5 bases). Germline CDR1 reads MNHEY; CDR2 reads SMNVEV (reference sequence). This CDR3 is built from 14 residues. Trimming removed 0 bases from V and 7 bases from J, with 12 bases in between. This CDR3 reads CASSLSDDSVEAFF. CDR3 sequence (DNA): TGTGCCAGCAGTTTATCAGACGACAGCGTTGAAGCTTTCTTT.

The chain joins TRBV27 to TRBJ2-3; the match to TRBD2 covers 10 bases. CDR1 is MNHEY and CDR2 is SMNVEV in the germline V gene (reference sequence). This CDR3 spans 16 amino acids. V lost 4 bases to trimming and J lost 2 bases; unmatched junction nucleotides: 6. CDR3 sequence reads: CASSSLSGGPTDTQYF. The CDR3 bases are TGTGCCAGCAGTTCCCTTAGCGGGGGGCCCACAGATACGCAGTATTTT.

The genes are TRBV4-1 and TRBJ1-2; TRBD1 agrees at 12 bases. CDR1 and CDR2 (germline): MGHRA, YSYEKL. This CDR3 has 21 amino acids. V dropped 0 bases and J dropped 6; count of bases not matched to a gene: 20. CDR3: CASSQDSLPSGTGGEGNGYTF. CDR3 coding DNA: TGCGCCAGCAGCCAAGATTCTCTCCCCTCCGGGACAGGGGGCGAAGGTAATGGCTACACCTTC.

The chain carries TRBV6-1 and TRBJ2-2; D possibly corresponds to TRBD1 (7 bases). V lost 6 bases to trimming and J lost 6 bases, with 11 bases between them. CDR3 length: 13 amino acids. Germline V CDR1 and CDR2: MNHNS, SASEGT. CDR3 protein: CASSLRGAGELFF. The CDR3 region has the DNA TGTGCCAGCAGCCTCAGGGGGGCCGGGGAGCTGTTTTTT.